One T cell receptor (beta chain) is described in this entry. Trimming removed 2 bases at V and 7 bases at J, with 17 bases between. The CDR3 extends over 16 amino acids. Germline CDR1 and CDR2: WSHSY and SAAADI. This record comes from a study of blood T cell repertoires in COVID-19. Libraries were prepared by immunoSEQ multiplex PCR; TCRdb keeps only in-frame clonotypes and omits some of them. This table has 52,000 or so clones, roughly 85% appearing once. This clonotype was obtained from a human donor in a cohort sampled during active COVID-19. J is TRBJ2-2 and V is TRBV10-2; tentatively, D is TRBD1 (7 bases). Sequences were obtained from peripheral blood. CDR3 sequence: CASSEGGGAISGELFF. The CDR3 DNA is TGCGCCAGCAGTGAGGGAGGGGGCGCGATCAGCGGGGAGCTGTTTTTT.